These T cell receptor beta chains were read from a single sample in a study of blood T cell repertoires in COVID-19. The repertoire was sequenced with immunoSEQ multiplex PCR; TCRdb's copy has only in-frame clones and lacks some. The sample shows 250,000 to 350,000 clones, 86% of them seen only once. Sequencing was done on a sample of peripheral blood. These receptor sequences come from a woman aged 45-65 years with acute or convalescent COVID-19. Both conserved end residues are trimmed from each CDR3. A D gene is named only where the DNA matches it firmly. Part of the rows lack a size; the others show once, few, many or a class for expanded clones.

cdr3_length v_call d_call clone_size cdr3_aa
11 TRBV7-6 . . ASSLGGPKPQH
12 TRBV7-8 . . ASSPRSAHYEQY
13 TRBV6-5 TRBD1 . ASSYSGRGLYEQF
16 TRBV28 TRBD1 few ASRPPDRAASEDEKLF
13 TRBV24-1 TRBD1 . ATSDTGTGDYEQY
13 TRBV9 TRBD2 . ASSVGGRVAGELF
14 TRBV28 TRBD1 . ASSLSGTASDNEQF
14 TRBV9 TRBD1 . ASSPQGGTGDDGYT
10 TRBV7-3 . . ASSFRVGEQF
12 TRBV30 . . AWSKEFQSDTQY
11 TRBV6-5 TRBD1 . ASRRQGLDEQY
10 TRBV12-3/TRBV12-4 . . ASSLQVQPQH
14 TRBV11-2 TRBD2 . ASSPAGTSGYNEQF
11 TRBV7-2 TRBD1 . ASSTTGDYGYT
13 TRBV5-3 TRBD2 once ARSRPGLVGRELF
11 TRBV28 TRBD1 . ASSGTGIYEQY
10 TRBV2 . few ATARSGDTQY
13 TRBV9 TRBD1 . ASSGTGPKRYGYT
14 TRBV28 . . ASTIGGEPGANVLT
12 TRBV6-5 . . ASRTPGVGTEAF
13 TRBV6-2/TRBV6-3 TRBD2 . ASSSREGRADTQY
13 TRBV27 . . ASSWVSTANTEAF
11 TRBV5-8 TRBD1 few ASKRQGLSEQY
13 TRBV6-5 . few AGRETAYSSYEQY
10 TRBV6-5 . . ASTKADYGYT
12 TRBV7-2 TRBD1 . ASSLRDSNYGYT
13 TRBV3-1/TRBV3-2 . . ASSERGSRTGELF
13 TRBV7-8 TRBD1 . ASSYLTGAYQPQH
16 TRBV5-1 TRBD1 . ASSSLYKDRGGTDTQY
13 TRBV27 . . ASSFSDTSYTEAF
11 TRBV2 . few ASLGRDQETQY
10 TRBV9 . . ASSPSGGGYT
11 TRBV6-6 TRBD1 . ASSNRGAETQY
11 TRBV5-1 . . ASSPGLGNEQF
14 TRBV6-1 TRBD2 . ASSGLEGLARETQY
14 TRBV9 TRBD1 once ASSAEDRPAGNTIY
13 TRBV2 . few ASTTQGMSNSPLH
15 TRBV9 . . ASSPQDTRSYNSPLH
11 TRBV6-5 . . ASSPIGGRPQH
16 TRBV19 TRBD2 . ASSIGGAGLAGTDTQY
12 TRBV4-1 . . ASSGAGRTDTQY
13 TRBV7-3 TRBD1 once ASGFQGQGGSPLH
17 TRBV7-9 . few ASSLGVGTGGRLNTEAF
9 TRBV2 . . ASSFNTEAF
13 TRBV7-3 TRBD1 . ASSPTGGQDEKLF
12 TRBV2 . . ASSSQGQKKEAF
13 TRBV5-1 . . ASSLTRSSYNEQF
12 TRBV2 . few ASSEAASNQPQH
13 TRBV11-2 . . ASSLGGLGSYEQY
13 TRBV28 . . ASRLEFGGNTEAF